Listed below are T cell receptor beta chains from one sample, sequenced in a study of human T cells and chemical hapten exposure. One entry per CDR3 protein, called by TCRdb with MiXCR from the RACE reads. The table records a few hundred thousand distinct CDR3 sequences, more than 5% of them present only once. The sequencing used whole blood, collected in connection with sensitization to the hapten diphenylcyclopropenone (DPC). The receptors derive from a woman aged 18-30 years with alopecia areata. Some clones in this sample may be carry-over from other donors' samples. CDR3s include the opening cysteine and the closing phenylalanine or tryptophan. Fields, in order: CDR3 DNA, CDR3 protein, clone size, V gene, D gene, J gene. A D gene is named only where the DNA matches it firmly. Part of the rows lack a size; the others show once, few, many or a class for expanded clones.

DNA: TGTGCCAGCCAGGGCCCAGGCACTGAAGCTTTCTTT
CDR3: CASQGPGTEAFF
size: many
V: TRBV6-1
D: NA
J: TRBJ1-1

DNA: TGTGCCAGCAGCTTAGCAGCCTTTAACAATGAGCAGTTCTTC
CDR3: CASSLAAFNNEQFF
size: few
V: TRBV11-2
D: NA
J: TRBJ2-1

DNA: TGTGCCAGCAGCCAAGAACTAGCGGGGGGTCTTAATGAGCAGTTCTTC
CDR3: CASSQELAGGLNEQFF
size: few
V: TRBV4-2
D: TRBD2
J: TRBJ2-1

DNA: TGTGCCATCAGTGGACCTCCCCCCCTCTACGAGCAGTACTTC
CDR3: CAISGPPPLYEQYF
size: few
V: TRBV10-3
D: NA
J: TRBJ2-7

DNA: TGTGCCACCAGCCCCCTGCGAGCAGGGGAGACCGGGGAGCTGTTTTTT
CDR3: CATSPLRAGETGELFF
size: few
V: TRBV15
D: NA
J: TRBJ2-2

DNA: TGTGCCAGCAGCTTGGCGGGAACAGAAGGGTACAATGAGCAGTTCTTC
CDR3: CASSLAGTEGYNEQFF
size: few
V: TRBV5-6
D: NA
J: TRBJ2-1

DNA: TGCAGTGCTAGAGAAGAGGGAACCAAGACCCAGTACTTC
CDR3: CSAREEGTKTQYF
size: many
V: TRBV20-1
D: NA
J: TRBJ2-5

DNA: TGTGCCAGCAGTAAGACTAGCGGCACAGATACGCAGTATTTT
CDR3: CASSKTSGTDTQYF
size: many
V: TRBV12-3/TRBV12-4
D: TRBD2
J: TRBJ2-3

DNA: TGCGCCAGCAGCTTGGCCGGACTAGCTGCTGCCTACACCGGGGAGCTGTTTTTT
CDR3: CASSLAGLAAAYTGELFF
size: NA
V: TRBV5-1
D: TRBD2
J: TRBJ2-2

DNA: TGTGCCACCAGTGATTTAATGGCCTTGCAGCAGTTCTTC
CDR3: CATSDLMALQQFF
size: few
V: TRBV24-1
D: NA
J: TRBJ2-1

DNA: TGCAGCGTTGAAAAAAGCGGTCTCGGCTACACCTTC
CDR3: CSVEKSGLGYTF
size: many
V: TRBV29-1
D: NA
J: TRBJ1-2

DNA: TGCAGTGCTAGGGGCGACCGAGGGGCCTACGAGCAGTACTTC
CDR3: CSARGDRGAYEQYF
size: NA
V: TRBV20-1
D: NA
J: TRBJ2-7

DNA: TGTGCCAGCACCCGAGGAGCCAGGGGGATGAACACTGAAGCTTTCTTT
CDR3: CASTRGARGMNTEAFF
size: few
V: TRBV5-8
D: TRBD1
J: TRBJ1-1

DNA: TGTGCCAGCCGCCCGTCAATGGGAAATGGCTACACCTTC
CDR3: CASRPSMGNGYTF
size: many
V: TRBV10-3
D: NA
J: TRBJ1-2

DNA: TGTGCCAGCAGCTTACAAGGGAGCGACAATCAGCCCCAGCATTTT
CDR3: CASSLQGSDNQPQHF
size: few
V: TRBV7-9
D: NA
J: TRBJ1-5

DNA: TGTGCCAGCAGCGGATACCTGGAGACAGATACGCAGTATTTT
CDR3: CASSGYLETDTQYF
size: many
V: TRBV7-2
D: NA
J: TRBJ2-3

DNA: TGTGCCAGCAGCCGAATCGGGACAGGGGGCACAGATACGCAGTATTTT
CDR3: CASSRIGTGGTDTQYF
size: NA
V: TRBV7-9
D: TRBD1
J: TRBJ2-3

DNA: TGCAGCGTTGCCCAACAGGGCCTTGAGACCCAGTACTTC
CDR3: CSVAQQGLETQYF
size: many
V: TRBV29-1
D: NA
J: TRBJ2-5

DNA: TGCAGTGCTGCTACCGTAGCGGGGGGCCCCACAGATACGCAGTATTTT
CDR3: CSAATVAGGPTDTQYF
size: few
V: TRBV20-1
D: TRBD2
J: TRBJ2-3

DNA: TGTGCCAGCAGCATCGACAGGAACGAGCAGTACTTC
CDR3: CASSIDRNEQYF
size: NA
V: TRBV5-4
D: NA
J: TRBJ2-7

DNA: TGTGCTAGTGGTTTGGGGAACTCCTACGAGCAGTACTTC
CDR3: CASGLGNSYEQYF
size: few
V: TRBV12-5
D: NA
J: TRBJ2-7

DNA: TGCGCCAGCAGCCAGAGACAGGGCACCAAAAACATTCAGTACTTC
CDR3: CASSQRQGTKNIQYF
size: NA
V: TRBV4-3
D: TRBD1
J: TRBJ2-4

DNA: TGCAGCGCTTACAGGGGGCAAGGCTATGGCTACACCTTC
CDR3: CSAYRGQGYGYTF
size: many
V: TRBV29-1
D: TRBD1
J: TRBJ1-2

DNA: TGCAGTGCCGGGACATACTATAGCAATCAGCCCCAGCATTTT
CDR3: CSAGTYYSNQPQHF
size: many
V: TRBV20-1
D: NA
J: TRBJ1-5

DNA: TGTGCCAGCAGCTCTAAGTACGAACAGGGTGTGTACACTGAAGCTTTCTTT
CDR3: CASSSKYEQGVYTEAFF
size: few
V: TRBV13
D: NA
J: TRBJ1-1

DNA: TGTGCCAGCAGTTACTCAATGGCGGGGGCTCTCAGCTCCTACAATGAGCAGTTCTTC
CDR3: CASSYSMAGALSSYNEQFF
size: NA
V: TRBV6-5
D: NA
J: TRBJ2-1

DNA: TGTGCCAGCAACTCCCCTCGGGGGGGACTGGACACTGAAGCTTTCTTT
CDR3: CASNSPRGGLDTEAFF
size: many
V: TRBV12-3/TRBV12-4
D: NA
J: TRBJ1-1

DNA: TGTGCCAGCAGTTTATGGCGGCCGGGACAGCCCCCCTACGAGCAGTACTTC
CDR3: CASSLWRPGQPPYEQYF
size: few
V: TRBV12-3/TRBV12-4
D: TRBD1
J: TRBJ2-7

DNA: TGCGCCAGCAGCTTGAGATTGAGTGCAACTAATGAAAAACTGTTTTTT
CDR3: CASSLRLSATNEKLFF
size: many
V: TRBV5-1
D: NA
J: TRBJ1-4

DNA: TGCAGCGTTGCACGGGCGCCGCTACTGGCTACGCAGTATTTT
CDR3: CSVARAPLLATQYF
size: many
V: TRBV29-1
D: NA
J: TRBJ2-3

DNA: TGTGCCAGCAGTTACAGCGGGTCGCGTGAAGCTTTCTTT
CDR3: CASSYSGSREAFF
size: NA
V: TRBV6-5
D: NA
J: TRBJ1-1

DNA: TGCGCCAGCAGCTCCGACAGGGCTTACTATGGCTACACCTTC
CDR3: CASSSDRAYYGYTF
size: few
V: TRBV4-3
D: TRBD1
J: TRBJ1-2

DNA: TGTGCCAGCAGTACGGGACAGCACACCGGGGAGCTGTTTTTT
CDR3: CASSTGQHTGELFF
size: NA
V: TRBV12-3/TRBV12-4
D: TRBD1
J: TRBJ2-2

DNA: TGTGCCAGCAGCGAAATTGGGACAGGCGGCACAGATACGCAGTATTTT
CDR3: CASSEIGTGGTDTQYF
size: many
V: TRBV3-1
D: TRBD1
J: TRBJ2-3

DNA: TGCAGCGTTGTAAGGGAGACCGGGGAGCTGTTTTTT
CDR3: CSVVRETGELFF
size: few
V: TRBV29-1
D: NA
J: TRBJ2-2